These 15 T cell receptor beta chains were sequenced from one sample in a study of Tregs in tolerant kidney transplant recipients. Assay: immunoSEQ multiplex PCR; the TCRdb copy retains only in-frame clones and omits some. The table has roughly 250,000 clones, around 82% seen once. The specimen was CD4+ T cells from blood. These receptors came from a human donor in good health.

This chain joins TRBV5-1 and TRBJ2-4; 7 bases line up with TRBD2. This CDR3 contains 15 residues. V dropped 4 bases and J dropped 3; count of bases not matched to a gene: 7. Germline CDR1 and CDR2: SGHRS and YFSETQ. The CDR3 loop reads CASSEGGAGKNIQYF. In DNA form, the CDR3 reads TGCGCCAGCAGCGAGGGAGGGGCTGGCAAAAACATTCAGTACTTC.

This clone was observed a handful of times. This CDR3 is CASSATSGGGEQYF. Here the CDR3 DNA reads TGTGCCAGCAGTGCGACCTCAGGGGGCGGCGAGCAGTACTTC. The chain links TRBV6-1 to TRBJ2-7; 8 bases align to TRBD1. The CDR3 consists of 14 residues. The V gene's germline CDR1 is MNHNS and CDR2 SASEGT. V lost 4 bases, J lost 6 bases, and 8 bases stayed unmatched.

The CDR3 is CAITQTGITEAFF. The CDR3 nucleotides read TGTGCCATCACCCAGACTGGGATCACTGAAGCTTTCTTT. The chain links TRBV10-3 to TRBJ1-1; D unclear. Germline V CDR1 and CDR2: ENHRY, SYGVKD. The CDR3 consists of 13 residues. V was cut by 7 bases and J by 4 bases, with 13 bases left in between.

V usage is TRBV27 and J usage is TRBJ1-2, with D perhaps TRBD1 (6 bases). Trimming took off 5 bases at V and 3 bases at J, with 16 bases between the two ends. The CDR3 has 15 residues. CDR1 is MNHEY and CDR2 is SMNVEV in the germline V gene (reference sequence). The CDR3 DNA sequence: TGTGCCAGCAGTGTACCCGGGACACCATACTATGGCTACACCTTC. It translates to CASSVPGTPYYGYTF.

This sequence joins TRBV7-9 and TRBJ2-7, with 9 positions matching TRBD2. Germline lookup yields CDR1 SEHNR and CDR2 FQNEAQ (reference sequence). The CDR3 consists of 18 residues. Germline trimming cut 5 bases from V and 0 bases from J; bases unmatched to any gene: 14. The CDR3 loop reads CASSPWGSGGASSYEQYF. DNA of the CDR3: TGTGCCAGCAGCCCGTGGGGTAGCGGGGGAGCATCCTCCTACGAGCAGTACTTC.

DNA for the CDR3: TGTGCCAGCAGCGTAGAAGCAGGGACACAAACCGGCTCACCCCTCCACTTT. Translating it yields CASSVEAGTQTGSPLHF. The chain joins TRBV9 to TRBJ1-6, with D tentatively TRBD1 (6 bases). CDR1 is SGDLS, CDR2 YYNGEE, per germline. The V end was cut by 0 bases, the J end by 10 bases, with 20 bases between. CDR3 length equals 17 residues.

The chain combines TRBV2 with TRBJ1-1; D possibly corresponds to TRBD1 (5 bases). Trimming took 6 bases from V and 4 from J, leaving 12 bases between them. Germline values: CDR1 SNHLY, CDR2 FYNNEI. The CDR3 has 13 amino acids. CDR3 in DNA: TGTGCCAGCAGCCAGGAGGGGCTCACTGAAGCTTTCTTT. It specifies CASSQEGLTEAFF.

This rearrangement joins TRBV18 to TRBJ1-1; 7 bases match TRBD1. The CDR3 sequence is 14 residues long. With V trimmed by 5 bases and J by 4 bases, 7 bases remained unmatched. Germline V gene sequence: CDR1 KGHSH, CDR2 LQKENI. The CDR3 is CASSETGRGTEAFF. CDR3 in DNA: TGTGCCAGCTCAGAGACAGGGCGCGGCACTGAAGCTTTCTTT.

The chain combines TRBV5-1 with TRBJ1-1; 11 nucleotides align to TRBD1. Germline V gene data show CDR1 as SGHRS and CDR2 as YFSETQ. The CDR3 runs 15 residues. V dropped 4 bases and J dropped 5; count of bases not matched to a gene: 7. The DNA for the CDR3 is TGCGCCAGCAGCCCAGGGGACAGGGGGTTTACTGAAGCTTTCTTT. Translation gives CASSPGDRGFTEAFF. The complete variable domain, with remaining parts taken from reference TRBV5-1 and TRBJ1-1, reads KAGVTQTPRYLIKTRGQQVTLSCSPISGHRSVSWYQQTPGQGLQFLFEYFSETQRNKGNFPGRFSGRQFSNSRSEMNVSTLELGDSALYLCASSPGDRGFTEAFFGQGTRLTVV.

Here the CDR3 DNA reads TGCGCCAGCAGCTTCGACAACTCAGAAAAACTGTTTTTT. Protein sequence: CASSFDNSEKLFF. The gene calls are TRBV5-1 and TRBJ1-4; D not resolved. The V gene lost 2 bases and the J gene lost 8 bases, with 10 bases spanning the gap. This CDR3 spans 13 amino acids. The germline V gene has CDR1 SGHRS and CDR2 YFSETQ.

This clone was picked up one time. The rearrangement links TRBV7-7 to TRBJ2-1; possible D gene TRBD1, 5 bases. Trimming took 0 bases from V and 5 from J, leaving 14 bases between them. The germline CDR1 and CDR2 sequences are SSHAT and FNYEAQ (reference sequence). The CDR3 is made up of 16 amino acids. Written as DNA, the CDR3 is TGTGCCAGCAGCTTAGCCGGACCCTGGGGCCACAATGAGCAGTTCTTC. This encodes CASSLAGPWGHNEQFF. Based on the CDR3 plus reference TRBV7-7 and TRBJ2-1, the full variable domain is GAGVSQSPRYKVTKRGQDVTLRCDPISSHATLYWYQQALGQGPEFLTYFNYEAQPDKSGLPSDRFSAERPEGSISTLTIQRTEQRDSAMYRCASSLAGPWGHNEQFFGPGTRLTVL.

The chain carries TRBV6-6 and TRBJ2-1; D is ambiguous. V was clipped by 0 bases and J by 10 bases, with 13 bases between them. Germline CDR1 reads MNHNY; CDR2 reads SVGAGI (reference sequence). The CDR3 extends over 14 amino acids. CDR3 region: CASSYSDLRNEQFF. The CDR3 nucleotides are TGTGCCAGCAGTTACTCCGATTTGCGGAACGAGCAGTTCTTC.

The chain couples TRBV21-1 to TRBJ2-1; the D call TRBD2 from the table was never checked on the DNA. TRBV21-1 is termed a pseudogene. The CDR3 runs to 19 residues. The CDR3, as DNA: TGTGCCAGCTCCCCCCCATTTGACTTTAGCGGGAGGGCCCTTAATGAGCAGTTCTTC. The encoded protein is CASSPPFDFSGRALNEQFF.

V usage is TRBV7-6 and J usage is TRBJ2-5; 7 nucleotides agree with TRBD1. There are 14 residues in the CDR3. The germline V gene encodes CDR1 SGHVS and CDR2 FNYEAQ. J gave up 4 bases and V 5 bases, and 7 bases lay outside the gene matches. CDR3 in DNA: TGTGCCAGCAGCCCGCCCGGGACAGTAGAGACCCAGTACTTC. Protein product: CASSPPGTVETQYF.

The J gene is TRBJ2-3, the V gene TRBV5-1; D not certain. The ends were cut back, 4 bases at V and 0 bases at J, with 9 bases in the middle. CDR1 is SGHRS, CDR2 YFSETQ, per germline. This CDR3 has 14 amino acids. CDR3 nucleotides: TGCGCCAGCAGCCGTTCAACTAGCACAGATACGCAGTATTTT. Encoded protein: CASSRSTSTDTQYF.